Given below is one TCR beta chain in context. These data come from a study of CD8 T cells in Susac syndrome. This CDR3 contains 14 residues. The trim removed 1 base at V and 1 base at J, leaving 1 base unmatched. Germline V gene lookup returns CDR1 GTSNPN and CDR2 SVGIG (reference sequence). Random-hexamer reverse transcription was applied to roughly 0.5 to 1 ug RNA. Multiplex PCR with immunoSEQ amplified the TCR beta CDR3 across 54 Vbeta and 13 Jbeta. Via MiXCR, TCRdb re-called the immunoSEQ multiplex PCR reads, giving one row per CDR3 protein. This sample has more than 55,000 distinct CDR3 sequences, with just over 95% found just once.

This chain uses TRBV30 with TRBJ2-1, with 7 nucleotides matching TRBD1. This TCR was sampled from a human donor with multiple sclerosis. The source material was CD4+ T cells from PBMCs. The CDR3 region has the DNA TGTGCCTGGAGTGGGGACAGTTCCTACAATGAGCAGTTCTTC. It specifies CAWSGDSSYNEQFF.